The TCR beta chain under discussion was sequenced for a study of post-analysis software for immune sequencing data. Presence of unique molecular identifiers characterized the TCR beta cDNA libraries. Using its own MiXCR run on the PCR reads, TCRdb lists one record per CDR3 protein. The table shows hundreds of thousands of distinct CDR3 sequences, with 25% to 30% occurring only once. This clonotype occurred a few times. The TCR comes from a girl between 10 and 17 years old with multiple sclerosis. Sequencing used blood.

The CDR3 here is CASSRGQRVGPGTEAFF. The CDR3, as DNA: TGCGCCAGCAGCCGTGGACAGAGGGTAGGGCCGGGGACTGAAGCTTTCTTT. The V call is TRBV5-1, the J call TRBJ1-1, with D perhaps matching TRBD1 (6 bases). From germline, CDR1 is SGHRS and CDR2 YFSETQ. The CDR3 consists of 17 residues. Deletions cut 4 bases from V and 5 bases from J, with 24 bases between.